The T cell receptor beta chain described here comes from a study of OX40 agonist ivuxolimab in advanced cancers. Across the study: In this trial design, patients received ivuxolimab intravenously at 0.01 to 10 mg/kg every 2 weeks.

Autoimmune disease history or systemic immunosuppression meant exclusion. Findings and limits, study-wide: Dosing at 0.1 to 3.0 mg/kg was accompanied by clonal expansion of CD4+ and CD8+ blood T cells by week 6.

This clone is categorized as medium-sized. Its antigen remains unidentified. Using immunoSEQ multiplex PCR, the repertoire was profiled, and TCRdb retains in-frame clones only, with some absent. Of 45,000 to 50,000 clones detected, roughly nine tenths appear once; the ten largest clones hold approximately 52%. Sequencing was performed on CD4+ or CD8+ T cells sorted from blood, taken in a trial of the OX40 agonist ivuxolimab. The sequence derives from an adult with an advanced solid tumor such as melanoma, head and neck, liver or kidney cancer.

The CDR3 DNA is TGTGCCAGCAGATCTAACGGACGGGAATTTAGCAATCAGCCCCAGCATTTT. It specifies CASRSNGREFSNQPQHF. The chain combines TRBV27 with TRBJ1-5, with D unresolved. The germline V gene has CDR1 MNHEY and CDR2 SMNVEV (reference sequence). V lost 6 bases to trimming and J lost 0 bases, with 18 bases between them. The CDR3 length is 17 residues.